A single sample gave rise to the 32 T cell receptor beta chains below, sequenced in a study of Graves' ophthalmopathy and Graves' hyperthyroidism. Amplified material comprised TCR beta CDR3 regions derived from RNA transcripts. The workflow started with a first-round RT-PCR run with HTBI primers and then moved on to a second-round multiplex PCR. Using its own MiXCR run on the multiplex PCR reads, TCRdb lists one record per CDR3 protein. This table holds hundreds of thousands of distinct CDR3 sequences, approximately 39% found once. Sequencing was performed on peripheral blood. These TCRs come from an adult man with Graves' ophthalmopathy.

This clonotype was counted ten times or more. The gene calls are TRBV5-1 and TRBJ1-2; D may be TRBD1 (5 bases). The CDR3 consists of 14 residues. The germline V gene encodes CDR1 SGHRS and CDR2 YFSETQ. The V and J ends lost 2 bases and 8 bases respectively, with 16 bases between them. The DNA of the CDR3 is TGCGCCAGCAGCTTTCCCAGTGGGGGTAGAGGCTACACCTTC. This codes for CASSFPSGGRGYTF.

This sequence joins TRBV12-5 and TRBJ1-5, with D perhaps TRBD1 (5 bases). The CDR3 is 17 residues long. Between the trimmed V and J ends, which lost 0 bases and 5 bases, there was a span of 17 bases. CDR1 and CDR2 from the germline V gene are LGHNT and FRNRAP. CDR3 amino acids: CASGLVLTVPTDQPQHF. As DNA, the CDR3 is TGTGCTAGTGGTTTGGTGCTGACAGTACCTACTGATCAGCCCCAGCATTTT.

In its sample, this clonotype was seen a few times. The gene calls are TRBV7-9 and TRBJ2-6; D may be TRBD2 (6 bases). Germline CDR1 is SEHNR and CDR2 is FQNEAQ (reference sequence). V gave up 1 base and J gave up 1 base, with 17 bases separating them. The CDR3 is 19 residues long. For the CDR3, the DNA is TGTGCCAGCAGCTTAGAAGGAGGGTCGTCGGCGTCTGGGGCCAACGTCCTGACTTTC. This sequence encodes CASSLEGGSSASGANVLTF.

Here the CDR3 reads CASSLGAENYGYTF. CDR3 DNA sequence: TGTGCCAGCAGCTTAGGGGCCGAGAACTATGGCTACACCTTC. V and J are TRBV11-1 and TRBJ1-2; D call uncertain. V was pared by 1 base and J by 2 bases, with 8 bases between. CDR3 size: 14 residues. CDR1 and CDR2 from the germline V gene are SGHAT and FQDESV (reference sequence).

For this clonotype: A read error is possible here, since a much larger clone lies one base away. V and J are TRBV2 and TRBJ2-7; D is ambiguous. CDR1 SNHLY and CDR2 FYNNEI come from the germline V gene. The CDR3 has 13 residues. The CDR3 is CTSSQAQSYEQYF. CDR3 DNA sequence: TGCACCAGCAGCCAAGCACAGTCCTACGAGCAGTACTTC.

As to this clonotype: A much larger clone differs by one base, so this may be a read error. The rearrangement uses TRBV10-3 and TRBJ1-1, with a weak D call TRBD1 (6 bases). V was shortened by 6 bases and J by 1 base, with 12 bases between the two germline ends. Germline assignment: CDR1 ENHRY and CDR2 SYGVKD. The CDR3 is made up of 14 amino acids. The DNA for the CDR3 is TGTGCCATCAGCTCGGGACAACAGAACACTGAAGCTTTCTTT. Protein: CAISSGQQNTEAFF.

This clonotype was seen a handful of times. The chain joins TRBV25-1 to TRBJ1-4; D is possibly TRBD1 (6 bases). V lost 6 bases to trimming and J lost 6 bases, with 11 bases between them. The length of the CDR3 is 13 residues. Germline V gene sequence: CDR1 MGHDK, CDR2 SYGVNS. CDR3 protein: CASSSRGHEKLFF. The DNA for the CDR3 is TGTGCCAGCAGCAGCAGGGGCCATGAAAAACTGTTTTTT.

This clonotype was observed a single time. V gene TRBV10-3 combines with J gene TRBJ2-7, with a possible D match to TRBD2 (6 bases). The CDR3 contains 13 residues. Trimming pared 6 bases from V and 5 bases from J, leaving 14 bases between. In germline, CDR1 is ENHRY, CDR2 SYGVKD. The DNA for the CDR3 is TGTGCCATCAGGGAGGGCAATCTCAACGAGCAGTACTTC. This codes for CAIREGNLNEQYF.

This clonotype was seen at least ten times. The gene calls are TRBV25-1 and TRBJ1-4; weak D call: TRBD1 (5 bases). CDR1 is MGHDK and CDR2 is SYGVNS in the germline V gene. CDR3 length equals 14 residues. V lost 4 bases and J lost 3, with 9 bases in between. CDR3 residues: CASSATAANEKLFF. The DNA of the CDR3 is TGTGCCAGCAGTGCGACAGCTGCTAATGAAAAACTGTTTTTT.

This chain connects TRBV30 to TRBJ2-5, with 8 bases lining up with TRBD1. Germline V lookup: CDR1 GTSNPN, CDR2 SVGIG (reference sequence). This CDR3 is built from 13 residues. The trim removed 4 bases at V and 14 bases at J, leaving 15 bases unmatched. The CDR3 DNA reads TGTGCCTGGAACCATCAGGGGGCGACGGAAAGCTACTTC. Its translation is CAWNHQGATESYF.

This clonotype was counted ten times or more. CDR3: CASRTNRGVNSGANVLTF. Here the CDR3 DNA reads TGTGCCAGCAGAACCAACAGGGGCGTAAACTCTGGGGCCAACGTCCTGACTTTC. The V gene is TRBV2, the J gene TRBJ2-6, with 7 bases that match TRBD1. The CDR3 length is 18 residues. Germline values: CDR1 SNHLY, CDR2 FYNNEI. With V trimmed by 6 bases and J by 0 bases, 11 bases remained unmatched. The full variable domain, with the rest looked up from reference TRBV2 and TRBJ2-6, is EPEVTQTPSHQVTQMGQEVILRCVPISNHLYFYWYRQILGQKVEFLVSFYNNEISEKSEIFDDQFSVERPDGSNFTLKIRSTKLEDSAMYFCASRTNRGVNSGANVLTFGAGSRLTVL.

The chain recombines TRBV25-1 with TRBJ1-5; possibly TRBD1 for D (6 bases). Trimming removed 6 bases from V and 7 bases from J, with 13 bases in between. Germline V gene sequence: CDR1 MGHDK, CDR2 SYGVNS. The CDR3 contains 13 residues. The DNA of the CDR3 is TGTGCCAGCAGGTCGGGGGCAGGGCAGCCCCAGCATTTT. It translates to CASRSGAGQPQHF.

The chain joins TRBV7-9 to TRBJ2-7, with 7 positions matching TRBD2. With the DNA end fitting TRBJ2-1 better, the J assignment may be wrong. The germline gives CDR1 SEHNR, CDR2 FQNEAQ (reference sequence). The CDR3 runs 12 residues. The chain's CDR3 is CASREGGNEQFF. The CDR3 DNA follows: TGTGCCAGCAGGGAGGGAGGGAATGAGCAGTTCTTC.

This clonotype appeared many times. The rearrangement joins TRBV5-4 to TRBJ2-5, with D possibly matching TRBD1 (6 bases). This CDR3 is 15 amino acids long. Germline-derived CDR1 and CDR2 are SGHNT and YYREEE (reference sequence). The V end was cut by 0 bases, the J end by 0 bases, with 9 bases between. Here the CDR3 reads CASSLGQGNQETQYF. CDR3 bases: TGTGCCAGCAGCTTGGGGCAGGGGAACCAAGAGACCCAGTACTTC.

CDR3 in DNA: TGTGCCAGCAGCAGAGGGGCTTTTCAAGAGACCCAGTACTTC. This sequence encodes CASSRGAFQETQYF. The chain links TRBV9 to TRBJ2-5, with D perhaps matching TRBD1 or TRBD2 (5 bases each). The CDR3 runs 14 residues. Germline-derived CDR1 and CDR2 are SGDLS and YYNGEE. Trimming stripped 4 bases from V and 2 bases from J, with 12 bases between.

In this sample, this clonotype turned up many times. V gene TRBV7-2 combines with J gene TRBJ1-5; tentatively, D is TRBD1 (5 bases). Trimming took 2 bases from V and 2 from J, leaving 10 bases between them. The CDR3 contains 15 residues. Germline loops: CDR1 SGHTA, CDR2 FQGNSA. The CDR3 region is CASSLRGGRNQPQHF. In DNA form, the CDR3 reads TGTGCCAGCAGCTTAAGGGGTGGTCGCAATCAGCCCCAGCATTTT.

A word on this clonotype: One base away lies a much larger clone, so this may be a sequencing read error. This rearrangement joins TRBV20-1 to TRBJ1-1; TRBD1 might be the D (6 bases). The germline gives CDR1 DFQATT, CDR2 SNEGSKA (reference sequence). Trimming cost V 2 bases and J 4 bases, with 11 bases left between them. The CDR3 length is 13 residues. CDR3 protein: CSARPHRATEAFF. In nucleotides, the CDR3 is TGCAGTGCTAGACCCCACAGGGCCACTGAAGCTTTCTTT.

With respect to this clonotype: One junction end disagrees with the germline gene, perhaps due to a read error. This rearrangement joins TRBV5-1 to TRBJ2-5; 13 positions agree with TRBD2. Germline assignment: CDR1 SGHRS and CDR2 YFSETQ. This CDR3 is built from 15 residues. The CDR3 DNA reads as TGCGCCAGCAGCCCGGGACTAGCGGGACAAGGGACCCAGTACTTC. It specifies CASSPGLAGQGTQYF.

V usage is TRBV10-3 and J usage is TRBJ1-5; a weak D match, TRBD1 (5 bases). Germline CDR1 is ENHRY and CDR2 is SYGVKD. Trimming removed 10 bases from V and 7 bases from J, with 20 bases in between. CDR3 length: 14 amino acids. The CDR3 DNA reads as TGTGCCAGCAGGCCCAGACAGAACCGGCAGCCCCAGCATTTT. Its protein is CASRPRQNRQPQHF.

The J gene is TRBJ2-2, the V gene TRBV15; D possibly corresponds to TRBD1 (6 bases). With 3 bases removed from V and 0 bases from J, the gap between germline ends came to 11 bases. In germline, CDR1 is LNHNV, CDR2 YYDKDF (reference sequence). The CDR3 runs 16 residues. CDR3 bases: TGTGCCACCAGCAGCTTATGGACAGCGAACACCGGGGAGCTGTTTTTT. Its protein is CATSSLWTANTGELFF.

The genes are TRBV6-5 and TRBJ1-5; 11 bases agree with TRBD1. Germline V CDR1 and CDR2: MNHEY, SVGAGI. The CDR3 is made up of 17 amino acids. V dropped 2 bases and J dropped 3; count of bases not matched to a gene: 6. CDR3 nucleotides: TGTGCCAGCAGTTACCACGGACAGGGGGCCGACAATCAGCCCCAGCATTTT. Translating it yields CASSYHGQGADNQPQHF.

The chain has TRBV7-3 and TRBJ1-6; no clear D gene. The V and J ends lost 5 bases and 9 bases respectively, with 17 bases between them. The germline gives CDR1 SGHTA, CDR2 FQGTGA. The CDR3 has 15 amino acids. The CDR3 loop is CASSRDLQPGSPLHF. As DNA, the CDR3 is TGTGCCAGCAGCCGAGACCTCCAGCCGGGTTCACCCCTCCACTTT.

The chain links TRBV7-9 to TRBJ2-6; 8 bases are a match to TRBD1. The germline CDR1 and CDR2 sequences are SEHNR and FQNEAQ (reference sequence). Trimming took 5 bases from V and 0 from J; bases not matched to a gene: 12. The CDR3 runs to 19 residues. CDR3 protein: CASSRRIPGQASGANVLTF. The CDR3 DNA reads TGTGCCAGCAGCCGTAGGATCCCGGGACAGGCCTCTGGGGCCAACGTCCTGACTTTC.

The chain combines TRBV12-3 or TRBV12-4 with TRBJ2-2; 10 nucleotides match TRBD2. The CDR3 extends over 16 amino acids. Losses at the gene ends were 5 bases for V and 6 bases for J; bases not matched to a gene: 9. In DNA, the CDR3 is TGTGCCAGCAGTCCGAGTAGCGGGAGGTCGGCCGGGGAGCTGTTTTTT. Protein: CASSPSSGRSAGELFF.

This clonotype has a handful of counts. This rearrangement joins TRBV12-5 to TRBJ2-7; a weak D match, TRBD2 (5 bases). With 0 bases removed from V and 3 bases from J, the gap between germline ends came to 18 bases. The CDR3 has 17 residues. Germline loops: CDR1 LGHNT, CDR2 FRNRAP. In DNA, the CDR3 is TGTGCTAGTGGTTTGGTACCTAGGCTAGCCGCGGTCTACGAGCAGTACTTC. Translation: CASGLVPRLAAVYEQYF.

There are many counts of this clonotype. J is TRBJ2-6 and V is TRBV9; 10 bases fit TRBD2. CDR3 size: 18 residues. V was clipped by 2 bases and J by 2 bases; unmatched bases: 7. CDR1 and CDR2 (germline): SGDLS, YYNGEE. Here the CDR3 DNA reads TGTGCCAGCAGCGTCGCAGCGGGGGGGCCAACTGGGGCCAACGTCCTGACTTTC. This gives the protein CASSVAAGGPTGANVLTF.

This clonotype occurred many times. The chain uses TRBV20-1 and TRBJ1-2; a weak D match, TRBD1 (5 bases). Per the germline V gene, CDR1 is DFQATT and CDR2 is SNEGSKA (reference sequence). Trimming took 4 bases from V and 2 from J, leaving 14 bases between them. This CDR3 has 14 residues. CDR3 residues: CSATRTPGNYGYTF. CDR3 nucleotides: TGCAGTGCTACACGTACACCAGGGAACTATGGCTACACCTTC.

This clonotype was counted a few times. The chain links TRBV7-9 to TRBJ2-7, with TRBD2 as a possible D gene (6 bases). V lost 5 bases and J 0 bases, leaving 14 bases between the germline ends. Germline CDR1 is SEHNR and CDR2 is FQNEAQ (reference sequence). This CDR3 contains 15 residues. CDR3 sequence: CASSPRLDSSYEQYF. The CDR3 region has the DNA TGTGCCAGCAGCCCCAGACTAGATAGCTCCTACGAGCAGTACTTC.

V and J are TRBV25-1 and TRBJ1-4, with unresolved D. CDR1 is MGHDK, CDR2 SYGVNS, per germline. Trimming left V 1 base short and J 8 bases short, with 11 bases between. The CDR3 length is 14 residues. The CDR3 nucleotides read TGTGCCAGCAGTGAATCTAGAAAGGAAGAAAAACTGTTTTTT. Protein product: CASSESRKEEKLFF.

The rearrangement uses TRBV30 and TRBJ2-7, with 10 bases aligning to TRBD2. The CDR3 sequence is 12 residues long. Per germline, CDR1 GTSNPN and CDR2 SVGIG (reference sequence). The J segment lost 2 bases and the V segment lost 7 bases, leaving 2 bases of the junction unmatched. In nucleotides, the CDR3 is TGTGCCTTGGGACTAGCGACCTACGAGCAGTACTTC. Amino acid sequence: CALGLATYEQYF.

The chain links TRBV29-1 to TRBJ1-2; D is unresolved. Germline V lookup: CDR1 SQVTM, CDR2 ANQGSEA. The length of the CDR3 is 13 residues. V lost 8 bases to trimming and J lost 4 bases, with 17 bases between them. In DNA form, the CDR3 reads TGCAGCAGTCTCCGAACCATTTTCTATGGCTACACCTTC. Translating gives CSSLRTIFYGYTF.

This clonotype came up a few times. The chain uses TRBV12-3 or TRBV12-4 and TRBJ2-7; D is perhaps TRBD2 (6 bases). The CDR3 has 16 residues. The V end lost 1 base, the J end lost 0 bases, and 13 bases lay between the germline ends. The CDR3 here is CASSLEGGIFSYEQYF. The CDR3 region has the DNA TGTGCCAGCAGTTTAGAGGGAGGTATCTTCTCCTACGAGCAGTACTTC.